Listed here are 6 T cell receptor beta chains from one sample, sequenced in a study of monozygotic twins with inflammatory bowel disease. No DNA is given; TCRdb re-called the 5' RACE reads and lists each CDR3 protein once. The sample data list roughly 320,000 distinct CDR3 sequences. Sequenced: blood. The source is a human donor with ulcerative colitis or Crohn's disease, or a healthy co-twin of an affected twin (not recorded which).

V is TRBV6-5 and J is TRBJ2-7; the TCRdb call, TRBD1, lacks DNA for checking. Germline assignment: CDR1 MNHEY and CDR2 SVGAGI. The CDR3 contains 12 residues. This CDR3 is CASSDRGYEQYF.

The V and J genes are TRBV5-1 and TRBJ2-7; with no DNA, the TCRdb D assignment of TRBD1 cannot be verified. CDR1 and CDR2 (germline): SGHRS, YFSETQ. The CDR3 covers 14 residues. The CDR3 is CASTLDRELYEQYF.

CDR3 amino acids: CASNPQGYSDEQYF. V gene TRBV5-6 combines with J gene TRBJ2-7; TCRdb indicates TRBD2, and absent DNA this call remains unverified. This CDR3 is 14 amino acids long. Germline V gene sequence: CDR1 SGHDT, CDR2 YYEEEE. Full variable domain (outside the CDR3, taken from reference TRBV5-6 and TRBJ2-7): DAGVTQSPTHLIKTRGQQVTLRCSPKSGHDTVSWYQQALGQGPQFIFQYYEEEERQRGNFPDRFSGHQFPNYSSELNVNALLLGDSALYLCASNPQGYSDEQYFGPGTRLTVT.

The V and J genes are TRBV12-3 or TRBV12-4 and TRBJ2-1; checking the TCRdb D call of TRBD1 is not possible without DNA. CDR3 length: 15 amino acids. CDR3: CASRQDRGLGNEQFF.

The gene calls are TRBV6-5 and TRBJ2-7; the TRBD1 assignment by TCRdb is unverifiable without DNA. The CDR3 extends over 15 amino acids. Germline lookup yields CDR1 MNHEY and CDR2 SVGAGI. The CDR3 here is CASSSLRDRGHEQYF.

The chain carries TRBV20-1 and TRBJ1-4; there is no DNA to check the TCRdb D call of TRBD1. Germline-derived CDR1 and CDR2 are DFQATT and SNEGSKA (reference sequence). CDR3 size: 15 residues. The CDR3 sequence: CSAPPWGATNEKLFF.